This TCR beta chain was sequenced for a study of OX40 agonist ivuxolimab in advanced cancers. With regard to the full study: Ivuxolimab, which targeted the costimulatory receptor OX40 (CD134), was an agonistic, fully human IgG2 monoclonal antibody. Intravenous ivuxolimab was administered to patients every 2 weeks at six dose levels: 0.01, 0.1, 0.3, 1.5, 3 and 10 mg/kg. Of the roughly 50 dose-escalation patients, hepatocellular carcinoma was present in about 20, melanoma in approximately 15, renal cell carcinoma in 9 and head and neck cancer in 9. A male proportion of around 81% and a mean age of approximately 58 years, ranging from roughly 23 to 85, were recorded for the dose-escalation cohort. Prior anti-PD-1, anti-PD-L1 or anti-CTLA-4 therapy was permitted, and checkpoint inhibitors had been received by 40% to 50% of dose-escalation patients. Partial responses occurred in three dose-escalation patients: two with cutaneous melanoma and one with hepatocellular carcinoma. The point of sequencing TCRbeta in the periphery was to test whether ivuxolimab changed TCR sequence diversity and drove clonal T-cell expansion. The paper covers the monotherapy dose-escalation part of the phase I ivuxolimab trial, which included N of about 51 patients.

To sequence the TCRbeta CDR3 region, genomic DNA was isolated from the sorted cells. The immunoSEQ Assay was used to sequence the TCRbeta CDR3 regions. TCRdb mirrors the immuneACCESS table, restricted to in-frame sequences. Some clones are absent from its copies; in checked studies, under half trace to an unresolved V gene, and the reason for the others is unknown. This sample comprises some 40,000 clones, more than 70% of them detected only once. The top ten constitute over 7.5% of the sample. Results the study describes overall, beyond this receptor: After ivuxolimab, CD8+ T cells had more expanded clones than CD4+ T cells on average. Low levels of normalized T-cell clonal expansion were also shown by some nonresponding patients. The antigen specificity of the peripheral T cells that underwent clonal expansion was not determined. Partial responders in the 0.1-3.0 mg/kg groups had among the lowest normalized peripheral clonal expansion, especially among CD8+ T cells. At doses from 0.1 to 3.0 mg/kg, clonal expansion was seen in both CD4+ and CD8+ blood T cells between baseline and week 6.

Patients with a history of autoimmune disease or receiving systemic immunosuppression were excluded from the trial. In every dose cohort, peripheral blood was drawn for TCR sequencing at baseline, cycle 4 day 1, and cycle 7 day 1. The samples were taken from a phase I, first-in-human, multicenter, open-label dose-escalation trial of ivuxolimab. Adults with locally advanced or metastatic melanoma, renal cell, hepatocellular, or head and neck squamous cell carcinoma were enrolled in the trial. Before TCR sequencing, CD4+ T cells and CD8+ T cells from peripheral blood were sorted into separate populations. CDR1 and CDR2 are drawn from the germline V gene: SGHRS, YFSETQ. A distance of 14 bases separates the germline ends of V and J, which lose 4 bases and 1 base respectively. Including the terminal cysteine and phenylalanine, the CDR3 comprises 16 residues. Only the CDR3 DNA stays, 48 bases, in frame from base 1.

About this clone: Its antigen is not yet known. Nothing much larger sits one base from this clone, and base qualities are not available.

The receptor's source is an adult with an advanced solid tumor such as melanoma, head and neck, liver or kidney cancer. Specimen: CD4+ or CD8+ T cells sorted from blood, collected in a trial of the OX40 agonist ivuxolimab. The sequence joins TRBV5-1 to TRBJ2-2, with no D gene named confidently. The DNA sequence follows: TGCGCCAGCAGCCCGAGCCTGGTATTGAACACCGGGGAGCTGTTTTTT. It translates to CASSPSLVLNTGELFF.